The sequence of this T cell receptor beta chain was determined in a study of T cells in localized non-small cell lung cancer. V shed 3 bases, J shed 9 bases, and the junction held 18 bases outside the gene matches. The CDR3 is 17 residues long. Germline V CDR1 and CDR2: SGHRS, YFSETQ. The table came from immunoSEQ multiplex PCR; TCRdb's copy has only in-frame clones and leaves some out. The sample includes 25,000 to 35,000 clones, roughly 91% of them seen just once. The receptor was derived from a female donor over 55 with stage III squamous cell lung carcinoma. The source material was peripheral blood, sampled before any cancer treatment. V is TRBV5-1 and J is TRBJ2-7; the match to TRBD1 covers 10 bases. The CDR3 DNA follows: TGCGCCAGCAGCTCCACTCCCACCGGACAGGGGGGACGCAGGCAGTACTTC. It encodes CASSSTPTGQGGRRQYF.